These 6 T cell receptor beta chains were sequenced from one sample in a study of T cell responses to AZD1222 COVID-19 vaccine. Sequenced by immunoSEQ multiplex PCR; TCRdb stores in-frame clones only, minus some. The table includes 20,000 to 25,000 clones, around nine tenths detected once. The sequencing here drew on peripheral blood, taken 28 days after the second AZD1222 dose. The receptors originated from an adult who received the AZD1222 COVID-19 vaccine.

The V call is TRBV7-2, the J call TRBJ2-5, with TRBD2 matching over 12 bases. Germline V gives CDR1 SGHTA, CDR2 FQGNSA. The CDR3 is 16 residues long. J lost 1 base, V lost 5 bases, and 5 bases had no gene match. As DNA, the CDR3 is TGTGCCAGCAGCCCCGGGACTAGCGGGCCCCAAGAGACCCAGTACTTC. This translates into CASSPGTSGPQETQYF.

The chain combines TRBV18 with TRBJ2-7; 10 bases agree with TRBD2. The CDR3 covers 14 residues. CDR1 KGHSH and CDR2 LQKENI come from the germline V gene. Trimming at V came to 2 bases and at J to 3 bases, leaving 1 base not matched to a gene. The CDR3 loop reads CASSPGTSVYEQYF. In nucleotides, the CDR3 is TGTGCCAGCTCACCAGGGACTAGCGTCTACGAGCAGTACTTC.

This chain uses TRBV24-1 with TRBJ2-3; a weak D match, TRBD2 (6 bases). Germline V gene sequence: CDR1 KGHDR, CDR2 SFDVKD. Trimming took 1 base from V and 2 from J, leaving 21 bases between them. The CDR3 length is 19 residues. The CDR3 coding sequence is TGTGCCACCAGTGATTTCAGGAAGGCGCATGGAGGGGTCACAGATACGCAGTATTTT. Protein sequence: CATSDFRKAHGGVTDTQYF.

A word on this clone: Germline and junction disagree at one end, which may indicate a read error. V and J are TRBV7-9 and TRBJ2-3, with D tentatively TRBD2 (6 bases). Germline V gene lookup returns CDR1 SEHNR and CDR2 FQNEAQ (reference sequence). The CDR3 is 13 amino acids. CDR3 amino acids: CASSIAATDTQYF. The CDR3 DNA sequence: TGTGCCAGCAGCATAGCGGCTACAGATACGCAGTATTTT.

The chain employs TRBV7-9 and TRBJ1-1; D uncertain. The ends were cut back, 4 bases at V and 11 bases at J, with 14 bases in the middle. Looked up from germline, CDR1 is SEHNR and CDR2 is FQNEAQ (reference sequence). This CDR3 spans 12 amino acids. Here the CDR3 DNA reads TGTGCCAGCAGCTACGGCCCAGGAGAGGCTTTCTTT. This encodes CASSYGPGEAFF.

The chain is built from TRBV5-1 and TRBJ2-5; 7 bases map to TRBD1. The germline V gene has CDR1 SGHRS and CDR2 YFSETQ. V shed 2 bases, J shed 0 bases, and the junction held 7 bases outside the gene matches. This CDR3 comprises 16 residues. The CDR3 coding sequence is TGCGCCAGCAGCTTCGGGGCAGGGGGAGACCAAGAGACCCAGTACTTC. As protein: CASSFGAGGDQETQYF.